This T cell receptor beta chain came from a study of T cell clonotyping in hematopoietic cell transplantation. Time point: recipient sample about 28 days before transplant, after cytoreduction. Recipient blood drawn about 28 days pretransplant and days 30, 100, 180 after. The CDR3 runs 13 residues. Germline V gene sequence: CDR1 SGHNT, CDR2 YYREEE (reference sequence). Deletions cut 3 bases from V and 5 bases from J, with 12 bases between. The method was immunoSEQ multiplex PCR; TCRdb's version includes in-frame clones alone and lacks a portion of them. The sample shows 6,800 or so clones, 88% of them seen only once.

This TCR was recovered from a man aged 55 to 70 with acute myeloid leukemia. Some clones in this sample may be carry-over from other donors' samples. V usage is TRBV5-4 and J usage is TRBJ2-7; tentatively, D is TRBD1 (6 bases). Sequences were derived from peripheral blood mononuclear cells, sampled before stem cell transplant. CDR3 nucleotides: TGTGCCAGCAGCTACAGGGTCGAGAACGAGCAGTACTTC. This sequence encodes CASSYRVENEQYF.